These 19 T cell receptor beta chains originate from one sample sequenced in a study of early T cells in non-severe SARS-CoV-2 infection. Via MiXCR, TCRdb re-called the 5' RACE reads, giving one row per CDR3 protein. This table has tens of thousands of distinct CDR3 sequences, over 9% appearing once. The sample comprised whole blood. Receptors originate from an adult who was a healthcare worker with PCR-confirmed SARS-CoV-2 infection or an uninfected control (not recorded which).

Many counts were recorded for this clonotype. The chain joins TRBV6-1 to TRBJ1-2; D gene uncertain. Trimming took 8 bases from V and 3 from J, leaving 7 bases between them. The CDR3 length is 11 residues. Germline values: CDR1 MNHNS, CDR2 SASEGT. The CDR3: CASEQHYGYTF. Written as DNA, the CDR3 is TGTGCCAGCGAACAGCACTATGGCTACACCTTC.

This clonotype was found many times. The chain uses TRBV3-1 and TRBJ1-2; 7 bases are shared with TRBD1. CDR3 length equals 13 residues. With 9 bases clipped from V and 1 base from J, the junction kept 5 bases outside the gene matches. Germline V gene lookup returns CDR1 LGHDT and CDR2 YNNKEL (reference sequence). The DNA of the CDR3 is TGTGCCAGTTCCAGGGGGATTAACTATGGCTACACCTTC. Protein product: CASSRGINYGYTF.

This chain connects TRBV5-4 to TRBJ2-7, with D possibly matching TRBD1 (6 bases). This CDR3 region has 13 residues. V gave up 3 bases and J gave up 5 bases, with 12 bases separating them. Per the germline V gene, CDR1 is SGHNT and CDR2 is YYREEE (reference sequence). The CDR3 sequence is CASSSTGSHEQYF. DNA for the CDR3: TGTGCCAGCAGCTCAACAGGGTCCCACGAGCAGTACTTC.

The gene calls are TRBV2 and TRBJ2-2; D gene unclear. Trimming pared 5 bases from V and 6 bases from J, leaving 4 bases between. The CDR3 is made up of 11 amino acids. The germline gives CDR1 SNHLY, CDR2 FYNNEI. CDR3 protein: CASSPPGELFF. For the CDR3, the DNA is TGTGCCAGCAGTCCCCCCGGGGAGCTGTTTTTT. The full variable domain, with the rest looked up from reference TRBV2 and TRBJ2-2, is EPEVTQTPSHQVTQMGQEVILRCVPISNHLYFYWYRQILGQKVEFLVSFYNNEISEKSEIFDDQFSVERPDGSNFTLKIRSTKLEDSAMYFCASSPPGELFFGEGSRLTVL.

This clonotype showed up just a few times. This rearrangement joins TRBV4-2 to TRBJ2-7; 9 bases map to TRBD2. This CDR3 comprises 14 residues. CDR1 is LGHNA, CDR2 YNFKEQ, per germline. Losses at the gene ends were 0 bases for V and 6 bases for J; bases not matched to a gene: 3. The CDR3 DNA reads TGTGCCAGCAGCCAAGAATTAGCGGGAGCCGAGCAGTACTTC. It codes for CASSQELAGAEQYF.

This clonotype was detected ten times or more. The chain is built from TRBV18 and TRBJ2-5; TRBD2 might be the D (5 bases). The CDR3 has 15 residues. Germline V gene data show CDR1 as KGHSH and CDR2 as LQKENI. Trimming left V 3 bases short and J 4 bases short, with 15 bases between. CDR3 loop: CASSPRVGAGETQYF. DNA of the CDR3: TGTGCCAGCTCACCCCGGGTTGGCGCGGGAGAGACCCAGTACTTC.

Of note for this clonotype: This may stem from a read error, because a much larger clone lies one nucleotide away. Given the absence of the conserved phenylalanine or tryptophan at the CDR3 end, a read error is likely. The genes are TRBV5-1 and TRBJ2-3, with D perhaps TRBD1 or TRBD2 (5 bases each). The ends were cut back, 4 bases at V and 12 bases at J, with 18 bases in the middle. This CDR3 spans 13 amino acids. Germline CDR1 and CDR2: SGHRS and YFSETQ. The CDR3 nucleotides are TGCGCCAGCAGCCCCGGGACGGTAAGCTCCCAGTATTTA. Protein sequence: CASSPGTVSSQYL.

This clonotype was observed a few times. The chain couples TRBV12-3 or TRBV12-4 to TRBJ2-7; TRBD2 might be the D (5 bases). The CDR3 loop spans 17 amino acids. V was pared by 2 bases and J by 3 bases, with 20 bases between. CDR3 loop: CASSLSYEVASFYEQYF. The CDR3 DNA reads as TGTGCCAGCAGTTTAAGTTACGAGGTAGCGTCTTTCTACGAGCAGTACTTC.

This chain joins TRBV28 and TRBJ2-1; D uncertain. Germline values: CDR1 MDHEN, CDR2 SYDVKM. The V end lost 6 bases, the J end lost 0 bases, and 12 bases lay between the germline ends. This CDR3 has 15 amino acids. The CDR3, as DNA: TGTGCCAGCAGCAACCTTCGCGACTCCTACAATGAGCAGTTCTTC. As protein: CASSNLRDSYNEQFF. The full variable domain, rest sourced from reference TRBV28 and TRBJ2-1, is DVKVTQSSRYLVKRTGEKVFLECVQDMDHENMFWYRQDPGLGLRLIYFSYDVKMKEKGDIPEGYSVSREKKERFSLILESASTNQTSMYLCASSNLRDSYNEQFFGPGTRLTVL.

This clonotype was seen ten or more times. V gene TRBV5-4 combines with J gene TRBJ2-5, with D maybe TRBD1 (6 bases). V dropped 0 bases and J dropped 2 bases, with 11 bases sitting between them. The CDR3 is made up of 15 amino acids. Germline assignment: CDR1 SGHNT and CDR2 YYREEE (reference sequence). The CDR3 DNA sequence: TGTGCCAGCAGCTTGGCTGAAACAGGGCAAGAGACCCAGTACTTC. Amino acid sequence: CASSLAETGQETQYF.

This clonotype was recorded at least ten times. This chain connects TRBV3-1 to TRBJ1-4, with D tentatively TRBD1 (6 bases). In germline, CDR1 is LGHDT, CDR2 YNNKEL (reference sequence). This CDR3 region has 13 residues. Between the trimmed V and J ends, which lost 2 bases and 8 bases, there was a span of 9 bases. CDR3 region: CASSQRQEEKLFF. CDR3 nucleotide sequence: TGTGCCAGCAGCCAAAGACAGGAAGAAAAACTGTTTTTT.

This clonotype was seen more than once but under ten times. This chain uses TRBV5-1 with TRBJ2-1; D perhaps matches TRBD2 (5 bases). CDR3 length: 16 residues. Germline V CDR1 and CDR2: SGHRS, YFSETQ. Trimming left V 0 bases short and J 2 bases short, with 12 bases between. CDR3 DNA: TGCGCCAGCAGCTTGGAAACGGGAAGGACCTACAATGAGCAGTTCTTC. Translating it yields CASSLETGRTYNEQFF.

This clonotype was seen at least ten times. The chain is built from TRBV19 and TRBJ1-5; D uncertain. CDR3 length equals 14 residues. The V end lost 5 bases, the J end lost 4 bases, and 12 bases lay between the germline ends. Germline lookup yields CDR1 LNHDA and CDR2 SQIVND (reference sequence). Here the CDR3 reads CASSPRLMNQPQHF. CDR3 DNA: TGTGCCAGTAGTCCCCGCCTCATGAATCAGCCCCAGCATTTT. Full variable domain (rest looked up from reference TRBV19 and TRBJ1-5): DGGITQSPKYLFRKEGQNVTLSCEQNLNHDAMYWYRQDPGQGLRLIYYSQIVNDFQKGDIAEGYSVSREKKESFPLTVTSAQKNPTAFYLCASSPRLMNQPQHFGDGTRLSIL.

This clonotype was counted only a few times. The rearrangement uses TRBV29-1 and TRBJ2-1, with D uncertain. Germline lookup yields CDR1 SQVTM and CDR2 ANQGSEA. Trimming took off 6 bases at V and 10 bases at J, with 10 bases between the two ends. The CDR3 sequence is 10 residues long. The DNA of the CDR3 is TGCAGCGTCCGGACCGGGGAGCAGTTCTTC. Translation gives CSVRTGEQFF.

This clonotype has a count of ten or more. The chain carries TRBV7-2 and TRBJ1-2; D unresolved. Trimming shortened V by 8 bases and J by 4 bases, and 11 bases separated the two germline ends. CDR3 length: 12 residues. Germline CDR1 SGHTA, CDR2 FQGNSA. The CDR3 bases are TGTGCCAGCTATAGATACGTCTATGGCTACACCTTC. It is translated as CASYRYVYGYTF.

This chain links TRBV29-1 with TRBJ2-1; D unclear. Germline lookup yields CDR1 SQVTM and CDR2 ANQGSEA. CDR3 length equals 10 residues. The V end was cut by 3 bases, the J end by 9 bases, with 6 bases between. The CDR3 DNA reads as TGCAGCGTTGAGTTCGGTGAGCAGTTCTTC. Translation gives CSVEFGEQFF.

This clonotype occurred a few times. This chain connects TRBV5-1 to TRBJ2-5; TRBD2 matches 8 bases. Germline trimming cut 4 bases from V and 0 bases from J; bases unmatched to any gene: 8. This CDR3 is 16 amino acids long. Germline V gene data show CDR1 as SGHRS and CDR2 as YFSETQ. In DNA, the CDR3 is TGCGCCAGCAGCCCGAGGGCGGGAGGCCACCAAGAGACCCAGTACTTC. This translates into CASSPRAGGHQETQYF.

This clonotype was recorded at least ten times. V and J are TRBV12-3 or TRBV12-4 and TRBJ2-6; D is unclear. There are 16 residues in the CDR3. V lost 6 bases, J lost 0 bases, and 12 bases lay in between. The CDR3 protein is CASRKGNPSGANVLTF. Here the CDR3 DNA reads TGTGCCAGCAGAAAAGGGAACCCCTCTGGGGCCAACGTCCTGACTTTC.

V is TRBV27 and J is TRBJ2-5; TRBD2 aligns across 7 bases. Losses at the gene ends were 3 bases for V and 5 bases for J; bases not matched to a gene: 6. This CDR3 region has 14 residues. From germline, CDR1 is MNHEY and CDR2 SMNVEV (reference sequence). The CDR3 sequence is CASSFEAGDETQYF. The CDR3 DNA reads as TGTGCCAGCAGTTTTGAGGCGGGAGACGAGACCCAGTACTTC.